This TCR beta chain was captured in a study of cytomegalovirus exposure and HLA in healthy donors. PCR amplification relied on 60 Vbeta primers (plus 13 Jbeta primers). Original processing notes: Around 11 million shared chains were among the about 80 million unique TCR beta chains that a later analysis counted. Here immunoSEQ multiplex PCR was the method, and the copy in TCRdb shows in-frame clones only, minus some. That table gives V, J and clone size, and the DNA gave D and trimming. The sample yields some 170,000 clones, more than 65% seen once. Unmatched junction bases numbered 8, after V lost 6 bases and J lost 0 bases. This CDR3 is 16 amino acids long. Per germline, CDR1 MNHEY and CDR2 SMNVEV (reference sequence).

The sample consisted of PBMCs. This receptor was taken from a man aged 18-30 years in good health and CMV-seropositive. The chain carries TRBV27 and TRBJ1-5; 7 nucleotides match TRBD1. DNA for the CDR3: TGTGCCAGCAGGCCCGGGACAGCTTCTAGCAATCAGCCCCAGCATTTT. Translated, it gives CASRPGTASSNQPQHF.